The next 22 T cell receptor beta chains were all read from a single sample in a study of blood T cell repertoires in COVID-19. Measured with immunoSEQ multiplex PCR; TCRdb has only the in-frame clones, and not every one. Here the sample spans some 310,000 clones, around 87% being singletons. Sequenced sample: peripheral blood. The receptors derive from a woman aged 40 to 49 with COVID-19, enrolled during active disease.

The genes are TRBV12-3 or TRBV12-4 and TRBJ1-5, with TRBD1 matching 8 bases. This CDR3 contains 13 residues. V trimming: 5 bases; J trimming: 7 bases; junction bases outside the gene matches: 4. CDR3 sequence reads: CASSGQGGQPQHF. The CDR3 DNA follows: TGTGCCAGCAGTGGACAGGGCGGACAGCCCCAGCATTTT.

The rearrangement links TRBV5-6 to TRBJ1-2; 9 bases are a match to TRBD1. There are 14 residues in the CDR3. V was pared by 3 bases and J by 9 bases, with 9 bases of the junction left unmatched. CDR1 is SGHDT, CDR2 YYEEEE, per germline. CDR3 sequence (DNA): TGTGCCAGCAGCTCTGGTACAGGGGGCGCCCGCTACACCTTC. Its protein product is CASSSGTGGARYTF.

CDR3: CASSSPVGGDQPQHF. In nucleotides, the CDR3 is TGTGCCAGCAGTTCCCCTGTGGGGGGGGATCAGCCCCAGCATTTT. The V call is TRBV6-1, the J call TRBJ1-5; the D gene is possibly TRBD1 (5 bases). In germline, CDR1 is MNHNS, CDR2 SASEGT. Trimming took off 5 bases at V and 5 bases at J, with 16 bases between the two ends. The CDR3 is 15 amino acids.

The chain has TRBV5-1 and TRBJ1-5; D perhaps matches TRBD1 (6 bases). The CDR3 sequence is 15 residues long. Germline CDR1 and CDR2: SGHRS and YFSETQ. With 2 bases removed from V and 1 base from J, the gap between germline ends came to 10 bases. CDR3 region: CASSLQGGSNQPQHF. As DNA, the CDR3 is TGCGCCAGCAGCTTACAGGGCGGAAGCAATCAGCCCCAGCATTTT.

CDR3 residues: CASSIRGAYGYTF. CDR3 nucleotides: TGTGCCAGTAGTATCCGTGGGGCCTATGGCTACACCTTC. This sequence joins TRBV19 and TRBJ1-2; D perhaps matches TRBD1 (5 bases). Looked up from germline, CDR1 is LNHDA and CDR2 is SQIVND (reference sequence). The CDR3 contains 13 residues. V was cut by 3 bases and J by 4 bases, with 9 bases left in between.

This CDR3 is CASSATSGSRETQYF. CDR3 nucleotides: TGTGCCAGCAGTGCAACTAGCGGGAGTCGGGAGACCCAGTACTTC. The chain joins TRBV27 to TRBJ2-5, with TRBD2 identical over 11 bases. V lost 5 bases to trimming and J lost 5 bases; unmatched junction nucleotides: 7. Germline loops: CDR1 MNHEY, CDR2 SMNVEV (reference sequence). There are 15 residues in the CDR3.

As DNA, the CDR3 is TGTGCCAGCTCCCCGGGACAGGACAATGAGCAGTTCTTC. Translation: CASSPGQDNEQFF. The chain couples TRBV18 to TRBJ2-1; 8 bases fit TRBD1. From germline, CDR1 is KGHSH and CDR2 LQKENI. After removal of 6 bases from V and 5 bases from J, the junction contained 3 bases not matched to a gene. The CDR3 runs to 13 residues.

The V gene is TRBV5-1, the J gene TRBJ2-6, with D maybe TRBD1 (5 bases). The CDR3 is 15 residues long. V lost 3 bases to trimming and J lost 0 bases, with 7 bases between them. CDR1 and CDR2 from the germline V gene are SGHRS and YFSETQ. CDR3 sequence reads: CASSSTGSGANVLTF. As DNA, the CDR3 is TGCGCCAGCAGCTCCACAGGCTCTGGGGCCAACGTCCTGACTTTC.

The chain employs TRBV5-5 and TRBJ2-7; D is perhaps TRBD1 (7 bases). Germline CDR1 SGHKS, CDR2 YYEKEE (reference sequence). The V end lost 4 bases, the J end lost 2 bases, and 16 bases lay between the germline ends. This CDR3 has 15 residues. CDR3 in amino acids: CASSPEGQKPYEQYF. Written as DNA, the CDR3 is TGTGCCAGCAGCCCGGAGGGACAGAAACCCTACGAGCAGTACTTC.

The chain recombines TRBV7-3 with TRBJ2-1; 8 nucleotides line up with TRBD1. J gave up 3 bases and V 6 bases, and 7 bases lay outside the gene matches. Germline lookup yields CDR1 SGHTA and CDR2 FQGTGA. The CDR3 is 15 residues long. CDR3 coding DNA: TGTGCCAGCAGTTCCAGGGGGCCTAACTACAATGAGCAGTTCTTC. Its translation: CASSSRGPNYNEQFF.

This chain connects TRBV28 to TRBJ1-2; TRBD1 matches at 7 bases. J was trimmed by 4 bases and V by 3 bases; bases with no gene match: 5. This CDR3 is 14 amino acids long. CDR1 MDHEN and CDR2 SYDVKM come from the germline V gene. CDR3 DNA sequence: TGTGCCAGCAGTTTCCGGGACAGAGTCTATGGCTACACCTTC. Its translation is CASSFRDRVYGYTF.

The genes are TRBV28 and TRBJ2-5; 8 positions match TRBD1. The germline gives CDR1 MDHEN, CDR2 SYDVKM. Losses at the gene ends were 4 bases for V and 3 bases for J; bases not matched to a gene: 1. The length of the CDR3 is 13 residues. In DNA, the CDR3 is TGTGCCAGCAGTTGGACAGGGAAAGAGACCCAGTACTTC. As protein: CASSWTGKETQYF.

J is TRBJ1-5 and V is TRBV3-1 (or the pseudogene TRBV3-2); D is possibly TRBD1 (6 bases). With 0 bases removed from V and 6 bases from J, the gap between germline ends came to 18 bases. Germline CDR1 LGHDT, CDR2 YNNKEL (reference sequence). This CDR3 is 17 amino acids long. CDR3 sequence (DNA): TGTGCCAGCAGCCAAGAAGAGGCCAGGGGTACGTGTCAGCCCCAGCATTTT. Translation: CASSQEEARGTCQPQHF.

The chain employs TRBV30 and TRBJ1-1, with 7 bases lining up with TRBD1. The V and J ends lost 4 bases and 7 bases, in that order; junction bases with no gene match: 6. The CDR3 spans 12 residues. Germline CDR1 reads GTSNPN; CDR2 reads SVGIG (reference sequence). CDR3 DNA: TGTGCCTGGATTCCCGGGACAGATGAAGCTTTCTTT. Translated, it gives CAWIPGTDEAFF.

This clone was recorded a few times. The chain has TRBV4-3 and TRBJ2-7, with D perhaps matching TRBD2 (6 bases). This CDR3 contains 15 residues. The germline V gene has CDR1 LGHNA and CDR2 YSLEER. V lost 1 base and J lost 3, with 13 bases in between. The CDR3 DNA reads TGCGCCAGCAGCCAAGGGACGGGACTGAGCTACGAGCAGTACTTC. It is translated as CASSQGTGLSYEQYF.

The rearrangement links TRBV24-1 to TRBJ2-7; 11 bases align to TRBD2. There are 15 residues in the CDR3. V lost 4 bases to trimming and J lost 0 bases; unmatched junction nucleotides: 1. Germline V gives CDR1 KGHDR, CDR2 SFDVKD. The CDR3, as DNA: TGTGCCACCAGTGAGGGACTAGCGGCCTCCTACGAGCAGTACTTC. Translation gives CATSEGLAASYEQYF.

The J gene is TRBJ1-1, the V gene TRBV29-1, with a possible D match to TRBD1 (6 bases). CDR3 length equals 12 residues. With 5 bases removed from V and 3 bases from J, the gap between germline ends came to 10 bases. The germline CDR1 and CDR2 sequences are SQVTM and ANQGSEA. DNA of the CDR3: TGCAGCGTTCGGACAGCCCACACTGAAGCTTTCTTT. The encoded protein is CSVRTAHTEAFF.

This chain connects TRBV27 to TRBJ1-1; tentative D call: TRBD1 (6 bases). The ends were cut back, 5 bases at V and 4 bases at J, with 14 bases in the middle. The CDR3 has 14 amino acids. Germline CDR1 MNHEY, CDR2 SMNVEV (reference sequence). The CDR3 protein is CASSPRVGGTEAFF. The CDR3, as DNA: TGTGCCAGCAGTCCCCGGGTAGGGGGCACTGAAGCTTTCTTT.

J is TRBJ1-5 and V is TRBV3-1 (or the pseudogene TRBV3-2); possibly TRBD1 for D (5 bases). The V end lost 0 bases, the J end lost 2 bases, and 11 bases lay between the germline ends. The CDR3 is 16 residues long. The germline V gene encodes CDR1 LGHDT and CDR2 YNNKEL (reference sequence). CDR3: CASSQDWGAGNQPQHF. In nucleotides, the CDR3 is TGTGCCAGCAGCCAAGATTGGGGCGCGGGCAATCAGCCCCAGCATTTT.

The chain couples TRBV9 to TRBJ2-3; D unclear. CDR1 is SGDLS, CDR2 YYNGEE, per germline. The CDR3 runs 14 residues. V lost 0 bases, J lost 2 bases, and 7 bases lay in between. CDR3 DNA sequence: TGTGCCAGCAGCGTAGAAGGAGTCACAGATACGCAGTATTTT. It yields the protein CASSVEGVTDTQYF.

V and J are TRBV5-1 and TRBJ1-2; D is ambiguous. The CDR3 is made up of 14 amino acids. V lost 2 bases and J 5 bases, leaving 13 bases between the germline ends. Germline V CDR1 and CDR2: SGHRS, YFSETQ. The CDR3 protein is CASSLNSVEYGYTF. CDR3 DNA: TGCGCCAGCAGCTTAAATTCCGTGGAGTATGGCTACACCTTC.

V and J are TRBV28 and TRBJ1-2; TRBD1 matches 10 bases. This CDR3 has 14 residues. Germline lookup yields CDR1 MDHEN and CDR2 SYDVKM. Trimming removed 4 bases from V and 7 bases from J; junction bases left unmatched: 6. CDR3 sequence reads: CASSSTRTGGGYTF. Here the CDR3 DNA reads TGTGCCAGCAGTTCAACTCGGACAGGGGGTGGCTACACCTTC.